This T cell receptor (beta chain) was observed in a study of regulatory T cells. Study results and caveats: In CD3G-deficient patients, conventional CD4+ T cells were enriched for hydrophobic CDR3 residues at positions 6 and 7.

The primer mix had 52 TRBV and 13 TRBJ primers. Using immunoSEQ multiplex PCR, the repertoire was profiled, and TCRdb retains in-frame clones only, with some absent. The data contain 32,000 or so clones, 85% to 95% of them singletons. Regarding this clone: The antigen is undetermined.

Trimming removed 8 bases from V and 5 bases from J; junction bases left unmatched: 12. The V gene's germline CDR1 is KGHSH and CDR2 LQKENI. The CDR3 is made up of 15 amino acids. At testing, patients were 2 to 39 years old, with reduced naive and increased memory T-cell proportions. The chain joins TRBV18 to TRBJ2-5; the match to TRBD2 covers 9 bases. What was sequenced was conventional CD4+ T cells sorted from blood. The receptor comes from a person aged 18-29 years with CD3G deficiency. The CDR3 loop is CASREGASGKETQYF. In nucleotides, the CDR3 is TGTGCCAGCCGCGAGGGAGCTAGCGGGAAGGAGACCCAGTACTTC. The full variable domain, in which reference TRBV18 and TRBJ2-5 provide the parts outside the CDR3, is NAGVMQNPRHLVRRRGQEARLRCSPMKGHSHVYWYRQLPEEGLKFMVYLQKENIIDESGMPKERFSAEFPKEGPSILRIQQVVRGDSAAYFCASREGASGKETQYFGPGTRLLVL.